Below, 15 T cell receptor beta chains from the same sample are listed, as sequenced in a study of T cells in localized non-small cell lung cancer. The assay was immunoSEQ multiplex PCR, and TCRdb's table has in-frame clones only and misses some. The profile shows around 25,000 clones, approximately 86% of them singletons. The sample here was peripheral blood, taken before any cancer treatment. The receptors stem from a female donor aged 60 or older with stage I lung adenocarcinoma.

The chain combines TRBV7-2 with TRBJ1-2; TRBD1 matches 9 bases. The CDR3 has 16 residues. Germline V CDR1 and CDR2: SGHTA, FQGNSA. The J segment lost 6 bases and the V segment lost 4 bases, leaving 12 bases of the junction unmatched. This CDR3 is CASSSYRDRDLHGYTF. The CDR3 nucleotides read TGTGCCAGCAGCTCATACCGGGACAGGGATCTTCATGGCTACACCTTC.

This sequence joins TRBV9 and TRBJ1-5; D call uncertain. Germline V gives CDR1 SGDLS, CDR2 YYNGEE. Trimming took 0 bases from V and 0 from J, leaving 13 bases between them. This CDR3 region has 17 residues. CDR3 sequence reads: CASSVEDGHYSNQPQHF. The CDR3 region has the DNA TGTGCCAGCAGCGTAGAGGACGGCCACTATAGCAATCAGCCCCAGCATTTT.

The CDR3 DNA sequence: TGCAGCGTTGAGTGGACGGCAGGACAGTACTTC. Translation gives CSVEWTAGQYF. The V call is TRBV29-1, the J call TRBJ2-7; D gene uncertain. CDR3 length equals 11 residues. Germline assignment: CDR1 SQVTM and CDR2 ANQGSEA. The V end was cut by 3 bases, the J end by 10 bases, with 13 bases between.

This rearrangement joins TRBV7-2 to TRBJ2-7; 7 bases are a match to TRBD1. Germline-derived CDR1 and CDR2 are SGHTA and FQGNSA. V lost 1 base and J lost 0; bases outside the gene matches: 3. The CDR3 spans 15 residues. The chain's CDR3 is CASSLGQGSSYEQYF. CDR3 bases: TGTGCCAGCAGCTTAGGACAGGGAAGCTCCTACGAGCAGTACTTC.

The genes are TRBV5-1 and TRBJ2-7, with D possibly being TRBD2 (6 bases). V was pared by 4 bases and J by 2 bases, with 19 bases between. The CDR3 contains 16 residues. The germline V gene encodes CDR1 SGHRS and CDR2 YFSETQ. In DNA, the CDR3 is TGCGCCAGCAGCCCGTCAAGGGGTAGCGGTGCCTACGAGCAGTACTTC. Protein sequence: CASSPSRGSGAYEQYF.

The chain recombines TRBV5-4 with TRBJ2-6; TRBD2 might be the D (6 bases). V was trimmed by 4 bases and J by 0 bases, leaving 14 bases between them. The germline CDR1 and CDR2 sequences are SGHNT and YYREEE (reference sequence). The CDR3 length is 17 residues. CDR3 in DNA: TGTGCCAGCAGCGGGGGGATAGGAATCTCTGGGGCCAACGTCCTGACTTTC. It encodes CASSGGIGISGANVLTF.

The chain employs TRBV18 and TRBJ1-3; D ambiguous. Germline lookup yields CDR1 KGHSH and CDR2 LQKENI. The V and J ends lost 2 bases and 0 bases respectively, with 14 bases between them. The CDR3 is 17 amino acids. In nucleotides, the CDR3 is TGTGCCAGCTCACCAACTAGACAATCAGGCTCTGGAAACACCATATATTTT. As protein: CASSPTRQSGSGNTIYF.

This chain connects TRBV15 to TRBJ2-7; D might be TRBD2 (5 bases). The CDR3 is 13 amino acids. V lost 0 bases to trimming and J lost 3 bases, with 6 bases between them. From germline, CDR1 is LNHNV and CDR2 YYDKDF (reference sequence). The CDR3 is CATSRDGNYEQYF. CDR3 DNA: TGTGCCACCAGCAGAGACGGGAACTACGAGCAGTACTTC.

This CDR3 is CSALSNGYTF. Here the CDR3 DNA reads TGCAGTGCTTTATCGAATGGCTACACCTTC. J is TRBJ1-2 and V is TRBV20-1; no firm D call. CDR3 length: 10 residues. Germline V gene lookup returns CDR1 DFQATT and CDR2 SNEGSKA (reference sequence). Trimming pared 5 bases from V and 6 bases from J, leaving 7 bases between.

J is TRBJ2-3 and V is TRBV29-1; D unclear. CDR1 is SQVTM, CDR2 ANQGSEA, per germline. With 1 base removed from V and 1 base from J, the gap between germline ends came to 3 bases. The length of the CDR3 is 12 residues. The CDR3 DNA reads as TGCAGCGTTGAAGGGGGCACAGATACGCAGTATTTT. Its translation is CSVEGGTDTQYF.

This clone was counted a single time. The J gene is TRBJ1-5, the V gene TRBV27, with D perhaps matching TRBD1 (5 bases). The germline gives CDR1 MNHEY, CDR2 SMNVEV (reference sequence). The CDR3 has 17 residues. Deletions cut 2 bases from V and 6 bases from J, with 20 bases between. The CDR3 DNA sequence: TGTGCCAGCAGTTTAAAGGGTAACCCCCAGGGCGGTCAGCCCCAGCATTTT. Amino acids: CASSLKGNPQGGQPQHF.

The CDR3 here is CASSFQGTGELFF. As DNA, the CDR3 is TGTGCCAGCAGCTTTCAGGGCACCGGGGAGCTGTTTTTT. The chain carries TRBV11-3 and TRBJ2-2; weak D call: TRBD1 (5 bases). The CDR3 length is 13 residues. The germline gives CDR1 SGHNT, CDR2 YENEEA. Trimming pared 3 bases from V and 4 bases from J, leaving 6 bases between.

This clone was picked up one time. The V call is TRBV5-1, the J call TRBJ2-5, with TRBD1 identical over 11 bases. The CDR3 totals 13 residues. The ends lost 4 bases at V and 8 bases at J; junction bases unmatched: 4. Germline V CDR1 and CDR2: SGHRS, YFSETQ. CDR3 region: CASSTGQGGTQYF. The CDR3 DNA follows: TGCGCCAGCAGCACGGGACAGGGGGGAACCCAGTACTTC.

This clone was picked up a small number of times. The chain uses TRBV7-9 and TRBJ1-5; TRBD1 matches 7 bases. Germline trimming cut 5 bases from V and 9 bases from J; bases unmatched to any gene: 10. The CDR3 spans 14 residues. CDR1 is SEHNR, CDR2 FQNEAQ, per germline (reference sequence). CDR3 sequence reads: CASSPGQQGGPQHF. CDR3 DNA sequence: TGTGCCAGCAGCCCGGGACAGCAAGGAGGGCCCCAGCATTTT.

The V gene is TRBV12-5, the J gene TRBJ1-5, with 7 bases lining up with TRBD1. J lost 0 bases, V lost 10 bases, and 12 bases had no gene match. This CDR3 spans 16 amino acids. CDR1 and CDR2 from the germline V gene are LGHNT and FRNRAP. The CDR3 DNA reads TGTGCTACCTCCCAAGACAGGGCTAATAGCAATCAGCCCCAGCATTTT. Residues: CATSQDRANSNQPQHF.